This TCR beta chain derives from a study of radiotherapy plus CTLA-4 blockade in lung cancer. A word on this clone: Its cognate antigen is unknown.

CDR3 length equals 17 residues. Germline CDR1 and CDR2: SNHLY and FYNNEI. Trimming removed 1 base from V and 7 bases from J; junction bases left unmatched: 9. The study, taken as a whole, reports: TCR clones from tumors expanded in blood after radiotherapy plus ipilimumab.

The method was immunoSEQ multiplex PCR; TCRdb's version includes in-frame clones alone and lacks a portion of them. The table includes about 85,000 clones, approximately 83% detected once. V usage is TRBV2 and J usage is TRBJ1-4, with TRBD1 identical over 10 bases. The sequencing used peripheral blood, collected from a patient treated with radiotherapy plus ipilimumab. The clonotype originates from a human donor with non-small cell lung cancer who had a partial response to radiotherapy plus ipilimumab. CDR3 sequence reads: CASSEVSPGTGVEKLFF. CDR3 DNA sequence: TGTGCCAGCAGTGAAGTTTCCCCCGGGACAGGGGTTGAAAAACTGTTTTTT. The full variable domain, rest sourced from reference TRBV2 and TRBJ1-4, is EPEVTQTPSHQVTQMGQEVILRCVPISNHLYFYWYRQILGQKVEFLVSFYNNEISEKSEIFDDQFSVERPDGSNFTLKIRSTKLEDSAMYFCASSEVSPGTGVEKLFFGSGTQLSVL.